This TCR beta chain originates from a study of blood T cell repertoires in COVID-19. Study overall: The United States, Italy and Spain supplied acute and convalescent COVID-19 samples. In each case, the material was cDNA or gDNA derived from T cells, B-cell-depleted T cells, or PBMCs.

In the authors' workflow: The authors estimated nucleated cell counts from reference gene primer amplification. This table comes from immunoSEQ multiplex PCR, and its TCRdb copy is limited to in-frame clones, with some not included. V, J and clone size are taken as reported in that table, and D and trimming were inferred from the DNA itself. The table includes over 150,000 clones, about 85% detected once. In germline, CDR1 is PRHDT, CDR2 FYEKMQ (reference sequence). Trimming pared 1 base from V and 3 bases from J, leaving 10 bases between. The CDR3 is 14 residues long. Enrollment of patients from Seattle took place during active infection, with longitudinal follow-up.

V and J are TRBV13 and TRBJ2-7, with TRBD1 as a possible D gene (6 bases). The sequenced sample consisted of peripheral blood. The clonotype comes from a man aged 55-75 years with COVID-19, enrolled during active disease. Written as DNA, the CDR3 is TGTGCCAGCAGCTTAGTCGGCAGGGGCTACGAGCAGTACTTC. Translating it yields CASSLVGRGYEQYF.